Below are 2 T cell receptor beta chains sequenced from a single sample in a study of beta chain features in type 1 diabetes. Sequencing targeted expressed TCRB transcripts, as all isolated RNA had been reverse transcribed. Some clones are missing from TCRdb's copy, which holds only in-frame ones; the method was immunoSEQ multiplex PCR. The sample lists around 320,000 clones, 11% to 15% occurring once. The material sequenced was central memory CD4+ T cells from blood. The source is a man between 25 and 39 years old in good health.

This clone appeared a few times. The genes are TRBV2 and TRBJ2-5; 7 bases align to TRBD2. Germline V lookup: CDR1 SNHLY, CDR2 FYNNEI. The J segment lost 9 bases and the V segment lost 3 bases, leaving 10 bases of the junction unmatched. This CDR3 comprises 14 residues. Here the CDR3 reads CASSEGKSREAQYF. The CDR3 DNA follows: TGTGCCAGCAGTGAGGGCAAGTCCCGGGAGGCCCAGTACTTC.

This chain connects TRBV11-3 to TRBJ2-5, with D maybe TRBD1 (6 bases). The V and J ends lost 5 bases and 4 bases respectively, with 14 bases between them. The CDR3 runs to 14 residues. Germline V gives CDR1 SGHNT, CDR2 YENEEA. The CDR3 region is CASSPYRDRETQYF. Written as DNA, the CDR3 is TGTGCCAGCAGCCCATACAGGGACCGAGAGACCCAGTACTTC.